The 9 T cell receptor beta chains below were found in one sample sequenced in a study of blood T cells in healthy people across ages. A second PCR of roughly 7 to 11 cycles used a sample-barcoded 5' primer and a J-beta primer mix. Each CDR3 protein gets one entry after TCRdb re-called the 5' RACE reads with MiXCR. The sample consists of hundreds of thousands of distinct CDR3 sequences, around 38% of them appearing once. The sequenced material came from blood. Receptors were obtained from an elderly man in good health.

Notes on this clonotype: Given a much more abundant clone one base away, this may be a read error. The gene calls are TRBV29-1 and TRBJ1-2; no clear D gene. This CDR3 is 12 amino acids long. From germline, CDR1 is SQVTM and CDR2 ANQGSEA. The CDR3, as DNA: TGCAGCGTCGAGGGTTTGGAAAGTGGCTGCACCTTC. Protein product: CSVEGLESGCTF.

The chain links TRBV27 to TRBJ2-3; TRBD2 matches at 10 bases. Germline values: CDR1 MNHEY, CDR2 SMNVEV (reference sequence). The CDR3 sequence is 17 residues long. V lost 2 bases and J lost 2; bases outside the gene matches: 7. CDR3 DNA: TGTGCCAGCAGTTTAGGTAGCGGGGGGACTCACACAGATACGCAGTATTTT. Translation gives CASSLGSGGTHTDTQYF.

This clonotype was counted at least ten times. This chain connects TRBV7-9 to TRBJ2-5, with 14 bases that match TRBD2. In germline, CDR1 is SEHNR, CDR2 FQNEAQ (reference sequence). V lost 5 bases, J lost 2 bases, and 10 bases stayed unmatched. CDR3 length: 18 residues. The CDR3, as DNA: TGTGCCAGCAGCCCACCCGGACTAGCGGGGGGACCGCAAGAGACCCAGTACTTC. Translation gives CASSPPGLAGGPQETQYF.

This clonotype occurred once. The CDR3 coding sequence is TGCAGTGCCATAGCGGGGGAGTGGGTTTACAATGAGCAGTTCTTC. Translated: CSAIAGEWVYNEQFF. The rearrangement joins TRBV20-1 to TRBJ2-1; 9 nucleotides match TRBD2. The length of the CDR3 is 15 residues. V gave up 6 bases and J gave up 4 bases; unmatched junction bases: 10. Germline loops: CDR1 DFQATT, CDR2 SNEGSKA (reference sequence).

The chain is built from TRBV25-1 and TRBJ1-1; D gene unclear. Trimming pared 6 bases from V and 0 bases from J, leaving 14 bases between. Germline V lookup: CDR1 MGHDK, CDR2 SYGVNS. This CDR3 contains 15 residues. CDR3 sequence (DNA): TGTGCCAGCAGCACACACAAGGGCATGAACACTGAAGCTTTCTTT. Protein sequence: CASSTHKGMNTEAFF. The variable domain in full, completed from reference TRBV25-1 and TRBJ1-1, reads EADIYQTPRYLVIGTGKKITLECSQTMGHDKMYWYQQDPGMELHLIHYSYGVNSTEKGDLSSESTVSRIRTEHFPLTLESARPSHTSQYLCASSTHKGMNTEAFFGQGTRLTVV.

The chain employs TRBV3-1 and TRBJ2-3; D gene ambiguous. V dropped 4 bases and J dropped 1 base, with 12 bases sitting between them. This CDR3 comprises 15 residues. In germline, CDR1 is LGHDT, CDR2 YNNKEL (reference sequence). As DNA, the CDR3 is TGTGCCAGCAGCCTAACCCGTGCGGGCACAGATACGCAGTATTTT. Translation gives CASSLTRAGTDTQYF.

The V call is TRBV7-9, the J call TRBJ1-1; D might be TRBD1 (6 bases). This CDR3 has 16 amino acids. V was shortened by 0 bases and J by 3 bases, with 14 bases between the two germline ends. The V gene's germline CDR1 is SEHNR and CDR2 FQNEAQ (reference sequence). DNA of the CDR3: TGTGCCAGCAGCTTAGCGAATTGGGGGGCGGACACTGAAGCTTTCTTT. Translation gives CASSLANWGADTEAFF.

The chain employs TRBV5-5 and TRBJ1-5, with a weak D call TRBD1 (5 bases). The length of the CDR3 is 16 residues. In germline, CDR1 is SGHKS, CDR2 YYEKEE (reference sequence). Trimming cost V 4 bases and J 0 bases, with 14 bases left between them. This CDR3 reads CASSPRQGLSNQPQHF. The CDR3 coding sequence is TGTGCCAGCAGCCCCAGGCAGGGCCTTAGCAATCAGCCCCAGCATTTT.

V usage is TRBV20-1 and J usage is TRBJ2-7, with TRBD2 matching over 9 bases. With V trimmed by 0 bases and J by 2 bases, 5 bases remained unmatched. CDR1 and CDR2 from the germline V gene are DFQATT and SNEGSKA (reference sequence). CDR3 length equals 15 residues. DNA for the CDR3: TGCAGTGCTAGAGATCCTAGCGGGGCGGCCTACGAGCAGTACTTC. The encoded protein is CSARDPSGAAYEQYF.